What follows describes a single T cell receptor beta chain. The sample is drawn from a study of T cells in Graves' hyperthyroidism and ophthalmopathy. The germline V gene encodes CDR1 SGHTA and CDR2 FQGNSA. The CDR3 has 14 residues. Trimming shortened V by 1 base and J by 5 bases, and 9 bases separated the two germline ends. What was amplified from RNA transcripts were TCR beta CDR3 regions. The primer set for the first-round RT-PCR of the TCR CDR3 was HTBI. TCRdb reanalysed the multiplex PCR reads using MiXCR and keeps one entry per CDR3 protein. The repertoire holds roughly 700,000 distinct CDR3 sequences, with over 35% as singletons.

The sequence was obtained from a woman aged 40 to 55 with Graves' hyperthyroidism. J is TRBJ1-5 and V is TRBV7-2, with D uncertain. The sequenced sample consisted of blood. The CDR3 loop reads CASSLEGLHQPQHF. The DNA of the CDR3 is TGTGCCAGCAGCTTAGAGGGTTTACATCAGCCCCAGCATTTT.